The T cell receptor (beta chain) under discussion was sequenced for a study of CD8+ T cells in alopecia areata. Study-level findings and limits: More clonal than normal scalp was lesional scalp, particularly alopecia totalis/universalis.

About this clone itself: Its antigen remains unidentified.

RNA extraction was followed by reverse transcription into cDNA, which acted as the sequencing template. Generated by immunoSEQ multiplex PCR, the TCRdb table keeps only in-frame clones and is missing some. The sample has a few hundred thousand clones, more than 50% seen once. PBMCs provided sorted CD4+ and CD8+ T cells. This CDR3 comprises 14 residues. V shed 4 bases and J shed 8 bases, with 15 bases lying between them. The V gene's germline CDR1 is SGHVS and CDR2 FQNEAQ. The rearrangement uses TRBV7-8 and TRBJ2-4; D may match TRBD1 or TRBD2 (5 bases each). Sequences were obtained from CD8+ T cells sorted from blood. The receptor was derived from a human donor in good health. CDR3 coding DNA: TGTGCCAGCAGCTCCAGGGACGGCTCGGACATTCAGTACTTC. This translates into CASSSRDGSDIQYF.